These T cell receptor beta chains were read from a single sample in a study of blood T cell repertoires in COVID-19. The method was immunoSEQ multiplex PCR; TCRdb's version includes in-frame clones alone and lacks a portion of them. The table lists under 350,000 clones, approximately 91% of them singletons. The specimen was peripheral blood. These receptor sequences come from a man aged 50 to 59 with acute or convalescent COVID-19. The CDR3 runs from the conserved cysteine through the conserved F or W. The order of the fields is J gene, V gene, clone size, D gene, CDR3 DNA, CDR3 protein. The D gene is left open where the match is weak. Only some rows state a clone size, as once, few, many or a class for expanded clones.

TRBJ2-1 TRBV2 . TRBD1 TGTGCCAGCAGGGACAGGGGGTTTAGCGATGAGCAGTTCTTC CASRDRGFSDEQFF
TRBJ1-5 TRBV7-2 . TRBD1 TGTGCCAGCAGCTTAGTAGGGACAGGCAATCAGCCCCAGCATTTT CASSLVGTGNQPQHF
TRBJ1-3 TRBV4-2 . . TGTGCCAGCAGCGAAGAGGCAACCTCTGGAAACACCATATATTTT CASSEEATSGNTIYF
TRBJ1-1 TRBV19 . TRBD1 TGTGCCAGTAGCCTCCAGGGGGAGAACACTGAAGCTTTCTTT CASSLQGENTEAFF
TRBJ1-5 TRBV10-3 . . TGTGCCATCAGTGAGTCCCAAGAGCAGCCCCAGCATTTT CAISESQEQPQHF
TRBJ1-1 TRBV9 . . TGTGCCAGCAGCGTAGACGTTTACCAGCGAGCTTTCTTT CASSVDVYQRAFF
TRBJ2-1 TRBV21-1 . . TGTGCCAGCAGCAATCTCCTCCCCGGGAGTGAGCAGTTCTTC CASSNLLPGSEQFF
TRBJ2-3 TRBV4-1 once TRBD2 TGCGCCAGCAGCCAAGACCCGACTAGCGGGGGGGCGGGTACGCAGTATTTT CASSQDPTSGGAGTQYF
TRBJ1-1 TRBV11-2 . . TGTGCCAGCAGCTTAAGCGGGGCGAACACTGAAGCTTTCTTT CASSLSGANTEAFF
TRBJ1-2 TRBV5-5 once . TGTGCCAGCAGCGTAGACAGTACCTATGGCTACACCTTC CASSVDSTYGYTF
TRBJ2-7 TRBV2 . . TGTGCCAGCACAGGATACTACGAGCAGTACTTC CASTGYYEQYF
TRBJ2-3 TRBV10-3 . TRBD2 TGTGCCATCGGAGTCAGTCGGGGGGGCGCAGATACGCAGTATTTT CAIGVSRGGADTQYF
TRBJ2-5 TRBV6-5 once . TGTGCCATTTCCCGGGGGGCCGTGGGTAAAGAGACCCAGTACTTC CAISRGAVGKETQYF
TRBJ2-7 TRBV30 . TRBD2 TGTGCCTGGAAGCGGGGGGGCCTTTACGAGCAGTACTTC CAWKRGGLYEQYF
TRBJ1-1 TRBV2 . . TGTGCCAGCGGAGGGTATTTGGGCACTGAAGCTTTCTTT CASGGYLGTEAFF
TRBJ2-5 TRBV7-2 . . TGTGCCAGCAGCCCCAGGGTTCAAGAGACCCAGTACTTC CASSPRVQETQYF
TRBJ1-1 TRBV6-5 . TRBD1 TGTGCCAGGCGACAGGGGCAAAACACTGAAGCTTTCTTT CARRQGQNTEAFF
TRBJ1-5 TRBV19 . . TGTGCCAGTAGTGGGGACGGTGGGGGCGGCAATCAGCCCCAGCATTTT CASSGDGGGGNQPQHF
TRBJ1-2 TRBV5-5 . TRBD1 TGTGCCAGCAGCTCGGTCTCGGGGACAGGGTCCTATGGCTACACCTTC CASSSVSGTGSYGYTF
TRBJ2-2 TRBV9 . . TGTGCCAGCAGCTCAACGGTGGTTCTTAACACCGGGGAGCTGTTTTTT CASSSTVVLNTGELFF
TRBJ2-3 TRBV2 . . TGTGCCAGCAGTGTCCAGGGTGGAGGGATTGGCGTGCAGTATTTT CASSVQGGGIGVQYF
TRBJ2-2 TRBV27 . TRBD1 TGTGCCAGCAGCCGACAGGGGATGGTCACCGGGGAGCTGTTTTTT CASSRQGMVTGELFF
TRBJ1-1 TRBV6-4 . TRBD1 TGTGCCAGCAGTGACCAGGGGGCCTACACTGAAGCTTTCTTT CASSDQGAYTEAFF
TRBJ1-1 TRBV6-5 . . TGTGCCAGCAGTTACGAGGTCATGAACACTGAAGCTTTCTTT CASSYEVMNTEAFF
TRBJ2-5 TRBV5-6 . TRBD2 TGTGCCAGCAGCTTGGACGGTACCGGGAGGGAGACCCAGTACTTC CASSLDGTGRETQYF
TRBJ1-1 TRBV3-1/TRBV3-2 once . TGTGCCAGCAGCCAAAGGGGGATACACACTGAAGCTTTCTTT CASSQRGIHTEAFF
TRBJ2-5 TRBV5-1 . TRBD1 TGCGCCAGCAGCTTGGAGACAGGGGGCTACGGGACCCAGTACTTC CASSLETGGYGTQYF
TRBJ1-2 TRBV2 . . TGTGCCAGCAGCCCGCAGGATGGCTACACCTTC CASSPQDGYTF
TRBJ2-7 TRBV27 . . TGTGCCAGCAGTAACCCCGCGGCCCGTCTGAGGCAGTACTTC CASSNPAARLRQYF
TRBJ1-2 TRBV5-1 . TRBD1 TGCGCCAGCAGTTCTACGGGACAGGGGCAGGGCTACACCTTC CASSSTGQGQGYTF
TRBJ1-6 TRBV6-5 . TRBD1 TGTGCCAGCAGTTACTCTCCGGGACAGGGTAATTCACCCCTCCACTTT CASSYSPGQGNSPLHF
TRBJ1-3 TRBV19 . TRBD1 TGTGCCAGTCGACAGGGAATGGGCTCTGGAAACACCATATATTTT CASRQGMGSGNTIYF
TRBJ2-2 TRBV25-1 . . TGTGCCAGCAGTGAGGCGGGCATCGGGGAGCTGTTTTTT CASSEAGIGELFF
TRBJ2-1 TRBV19 . TRBD2 TGTGCCAGTAGTTACGTCGGGGGGGCCTACAATGAGCAGTTCTTC CASSYVGGAYNEQFF
TRBJ2-3 TRBV24-1 . TRBD1 TGTGCCACCAGTGACCCCGGGACAGCCACAGATACGCAGTATTTT CATSDPGTATDTQYF